This T cell receptor beta chain was found in a study of vaccination effects on CD4 cells after COVID-19. Note on this clone: Antigen: not known.

The CDR3 has 16 amino acids. Trimming stripped 4 bases from V and 0 bases from J, with 13 bases between. Germline V gene sequence: CDR1 LNHDA, CDR2 SQIVND (reference sequence). Before any sequencing was done, the ViraFEST assay used viral peptide pools to expand antigen-specific CD4+ T cells. CD4+ T cell isolation took place after less than 13 days of culture. Each participant received a vaccine that was either BNT162b2 or mRNA-1273, given as two doses. General study points: Late after vaccination, infection- and vaccine-induced clones showed marked clonal contraction. The study dataset contains few convalescent patients and includes no early post-infection timepoints.

Sequenced by immunoSEQ multiplex PCR; TCRdb stores in-frame clones only, minus some. The sample lists 26,000 or so clones; roughly four fifths were seen once. Sequences were derived from CD4+ T cells from PBMCs cultured with HCoV-NL63 spike peptides, sampled after COVID-19 vaccination. This TCR was sampled from a human donor who received a COVID-19 vaccine. Some clones in this sample may be carry-over from other donors' samples. The chain couples TRBV19 to TRBJ1-5, with a tentative D call TRBD1 (6 bases). The CDR3 DNA sequence: TGTGCCAGTAGTAAGCGACAGGACGCTAGCAATCAGCCCCAGCATTTT. Amino acids: CASSKRQDASNQPQHF.